The 28 T cell receptor beta chains below come from one sample, sequenced in a study of blood T cells in healthy people across ages (dated by TCRdb to about 2015). Libraries came from 5' RACE. The sequencer listed for this sample is Illumina HiSeq 2500. A second PCR of about 6 to 12 cycles was run with a J-beta primer mix and a sample-barcoded 5' primer. TCRdb reprocessed the public reads (quality trimming at Q25 with fastp, clone calling with MiXCR) and kept in-frame beta chains. CDR3 protein duplicates are merged, each entry listing the most common genes and DNA. This sample lists hundreds of thousands of distinct CDR3 sequences; 25% were detected once. 9.4% of the sample rests with the top ten. In addition, the sample was reused for a study of T cells of mothers and their children.

Material: blood. The receptors derive from a boy between 10 and 17 years old in good health.

The sample holds a few counts of this clonotype. The V and J genes are TRBV15 and TRBJ1-4; no clear D gene. The CDR3 length is 15 residues. V lost 0 bases, J lost 3 bases, and 8 bases lay in between. CDR1 and CDR2 (germline): LNHNV, YYDKDF (reference sequence). This chain's CDR3 is CATSREGGPNEKLFF. CDR3 DNA: TGTGCCACCAGCAGAGAGGGAGGACCTAATGAAAAACTGTTTTTT.

This clonotype was counted only a few times. The rearrangement uses TRBV7-9 and TRBJ2-7, with 9 bases aligning to TRBD1. Losses at the gene ends were 1 base for V and 4 bases for J; bases not matched to a gene: 2. Germline assignment: CDR1 SEHNR and CDR2 FQNEAQ (reference sequence). CDR3 length: 14 amino acids. CDR3 DNA sequence: TGTGCCAGCAGCTTAGATGGGACAGGGTACGAGCAGTACTTC. It codes for CASSLDGTGYEQYF.

This clonotype appeared once. V gene TRBV5-1 combines with J gene TRBJ2-5, with 8 positions matching TRBD2. The CDR3 is 15 residues long. V shed 5 bases, J shed 1 base, and the junction held 7 bases outside the gene matches. Germline values: CDR1 SGHRS, CDR2 YFSETQ. The CDR3 DNA sequence: TGCGCCAGCAGATTTCAAGCGGGGGCCCAAGAGACCCAGTACTTC. Its protein product is CASRFQAGAQETQYF.

This clonotype was seen only a few times. The rearrangement uses TRBV5-1 and TRBJ2-5, with D tentatively TRBD1 (6 bases). V dropped 3 bases and J dropped 7 bases, with 13 bases sitting between them. CDR3 length: 13 amino acids. Germline assignment: CDR1 SGHRS and CDR2 YFSETQ. CDR3 nucleotides: TGCGCCAGCAGCTCGACAGGCGAGAGGACCCAGTACTTC. Amino acids: CASSSTGERTQYF. Based on the CDR3 plus reference TRBV5-1 and TRBJ2-5, the full variable domain is KAGVTQTPRYLIKTRGQQVTLSCSPISGHRSVSWYQQTPGQGLQFLFEYFSETQRNKGNFPGRFSGRQFSNSRSEMNVSTLELGDSALYLCASSSTGERTQYFGPGTRLLVL.

The chain carries TRBV28 and TRBJ2-3; 7 nucleotides agree with TRBD2. Germline V gene lookup returns CDR1 MDHEN and CDR2 SYDVKM. The CDR3 contains 14 residues. J lost 3 bases, V lost 6 bases, and 6 bases had no gene match. In DNA, the CDR3 is TGTGCCAGCAGACGGGGGGTAGGGACAGATACGCAGTATTTT. It specifies CASRRGVGTDTQYF.

This rearrangement joins TRBV4-1 to TRBJ1-1; no reliable D call. The CDR3 is made up of 15 amino acids. The V gene lost 4 bases and the J gene lost 0 bases, with 12 bases spanning the gap. The germline CDR1 and CDR2 sequences are MGHRA and YSYEKL. CDR3 residues: CASSPNAELNTEAFF. For the CDR3, the DNA is TGCGCCAGCAGCCCTAATGCAGAGTTGAACACTGAAGCTTTCTTT.

This clonotype was recorded a few times. The CDR3 loop reads CASSPRRGSPYEQYF. In DNA form, the CDR3 reads TGTGCCAGCAGTCCCCGCCGGGGCAGCCCCTACGAGCAGTACTTC. The rearrangement joins TRBV28 to TRBJ2-7; the D call may be TRBD1 or TRBD2 (5 bases each). V was trimmed by 5 bases and J by 2 bases, leaving 16 bases between them. The CDR3 loop spans 15 amino acids. Germline CDR1 and CDR2: MDHEN and SYDVKM.

The chain couples TRBV29-1 to TRBJ2-5, with 8 bases lining up with TRBD1. Trimming removed 7 bases from V and 5 bases from J; junction bases left unmatched: 9. The CDR3 contains 13 residues. Germline-derived CDR1 and CDR2 are SQVTM and ANQGSEA. As DNA, the CDR3 is TGCAGCGGTGAGGCGCACAGGGGGGAGACCCAGTACTTC. Translating gives CSGEAHRGETQYF.

The rearrangement uses TRBV7-8 and TRBJ1-4; tentative D call: TRBD1 (5 bases). V was cut by 1 base and J by 8 bases, with 20 bases left in between. This CDR3 is 17 amino acids long. CDR1 is SGHVS and CDR2 is FQNEAQ in the germline V gene. This CDR3 is CASSLVFERDGGEKLFF. DNA for the CDR3: TGTGCCAGCAGCTTAGTGTTTGAGAGGGACGGCGGAGAAAAACTGTTTTTT.

V gene TRBV6-1 combines with J gene TRBJ2-6; the D gene is possibly TRBD1 (5 bases). Trimming took 5 bases from V and 0 from J, leaving 14 bases between them. The germline CDR1 and CDR2 sequences are MNHNS and SASEGT. The CDR3 spans 17 residues. In nucleotides, the CDR3 is TGTGCCAGCAGTAAGACAGCATCGAGCTCTGGGGCCAACGTCCTGACTTTC. Residues: CASSKTASSSGANVLTF.

This clonotype was observed a few times. V and J are TRBV13 and TRBJ2-4; D ambiguous. The CDR3 spans 14 residues. Germline CDR1 and CDR2: PRHDT and FYEKMQ (reference sequence). V gave up 2 bases and J gave up 9 bases, with 14 bases separating them. The CDR3 loop is CASSLRAGPGIQYF. The CDR3 coding sequence is TGTGCCAGCAGCTTAAGAGCCGGGCCGGGCATTCAGTACTTC.

A single count supports this clonotype. V gene TRBV27 combines with J gene TRBJ2-7, with D tentatively TRBD1 or TRBD2 (5 bases each). Looked up from germline, CDR1 is MNHEY and CDR2 is SMNVEV (reference sequence). This CDR3 has 13 residues. V lost 3 bases, J lost 7 bases, and 13 bases lay in between. CDR3: CASSFEGWGEQYF. CDR3 nucleotide sequence: TGTGCCAGCAGTTTCGAGGGGTGGGGGGAGCAGTACTTC.

This clonotype was seen at least ten times. CDR3: CSVEDEGVGYTF. The DNA of the CDR3 is TGCAGCGTTGAAGATGAGGGGGTTGGCTACACCTTC. The chain employs TRBV29-1 and TRBJ1-2, with D perhaps TRBD1 (6 bases). V was cut by 0 bases and J by 7 bases, with 9 bases left in between. The CDR3 totals 12 residues. Germline lookup yields CDR1 SQVTM and CDR2 ANQGSEA.

This chain joins TRBV7-2 and TRBJ2-7; 10 bases are shared with TRBD1. Per germline, CDR1 SGHTA and CDR2 FQGNSA. Germline trimming cut 2 bases from V and 4 bases from J; bases unmatched to any gene: 5. The CDR3 runs 15 residues. Here the CDR3 reads CASSLSPGQGYEQYF. For the CDR3, the DNA is TGTGCCAGCAGCTTATCTCCGGGACAGGGGTACGAGCAGTACTTC.

This clonotype has a handful of counts. The genes are TRBV29-1 and TRBJ2-7, with 16 bases aligning to TRBD2. Germline CDR1 and CDR2: SQVTM and ANQGSEA. The V segment lost 5 bases and the J segment 3 bases; nucleotides outside the gene matches: 16. This CDR3 has 19 amino acids. CDR3 in DNA: TGCAGCGTTCTCTCCGGGACTAGCGGGAGGGCCTCAATAATCTACGAGCAGTACTTC. This sequence encodes CSVLSGTSGRASIIYEQYF.

This clonotype was seen a handful of times. This chain uses TRBV7-6 with TRBJ1-1; D gene uncertain. The CDR3 sequence is 13 residues long. The V and J ends lost 5 bases and 3 bases respectively, with 10 bases between them. The V gene's germline CDR1 is SGHVS and CDR2 FNYEAQ. This chain's CDR3 is CASSPRQDTEAFF. The CDR3 DNA is TGTGCCAGCAGCCCACGGCAGGACACTGAAGCTTTCTTT.

This sequence joins TRBV29-1 and TRBJ2-3, with 8 bases fitting TRBD1. The CDR3 runs 12 residues. The junction had 8 bases not matched to a gene; V was cut back by 7 bases and J by 8 bases. Germline values: CDR1 SQVTM, CDR2 ANQGSEA. The CDR3 coding sequence is TGCAGCGCCCGGACAGGGACGGCTACGCAGTATTTT. Its translation: CSARTGTATQYF.

This clonotype was detected only once. The chain joins TRBV7-2 to TRBJ1-2; 7 bases fit TRBD1. The CDR3 sequence is 16 residues long. Germline V lookup: CDR1 SGHTA, CDR2 FQGNSA. Germline trimming cut 3 bases from V and 8 bases from J; bases unmatched to any gene: 15. In DNA form, the CDR3 reads TGTGCCAGCAGCTTGGGGGAGGATCAGGGGGTCATGGGCTACACCTTC. This sequence encodes CASSLGEDQGVMGYTF.

Many counts were recorded for this clonotype. The V call is TRBV12-3 or TRBV12-4, the J call TRBJ2-1, with 7 bases fitting TRBD1. This CDR3 has 13 amino acids. V shed 2 bases and J 5 bases; nucleotides not matched to a gene: 0. CDR3 coding DNA: TGTGCCAGCAGTTTAACAGGGGACAATGAGCAGTTCTTC. This sequence encodes CASSLTGDNEQFF.

The table lists this clonotype with a few counts. This rearrangement joins TRBV14 to TRBJ2-3; 12 positions agree with TRBD2. Germline V gives CDR1 SGHDN, CDR2 FVKESK. The J segment lost 3 bases and the V segment lost 5 bases, leaving 6 bases of the junction unmatched. This CDR3 contains 16 residues. The CDR3 DNA reads as TGTGCCAGCAGCAAACGACTAGCGGGAGTTACAGATACGCAGTATTTT. Amino acids: CASSKRLAGVTDTQYF.

This clonotype was detected only a few times. The rearrangement joins TRBV5-1 to TRBJ1-4, with D uncertain. With 5 bases removed from V and 7 bases from J, the gap between germline ends came to 12 bases. CDR3 length: 13 residues. Germline CDR1 reads SGHRS; CDR2 reads YFSETQ. Here the CDR3 DNA reads TGCGCCAGCAGACTGGCCGGGGTTGAAAAACTGTTTTTT. Protein sequence: CASRLAGVEKLFF. Filled out from reference TRBV5-1 and TRBJ1-4, the complete variable domain reads KAGVTQTPRYLIKTRGQQVTLSCSPISGHRSVSWYQQTPGQGLQFLFEYFSETQRNKGNFPGRFSGRQFSNSRSEMNVSTLELGDSALYLCASRLAGVEKLFFGSGTQLSVL.

This sequence joins TRBV7-3 and TRBJ2-5, with D uncertain. The end of the DNA is better explained by TRBJ2-7, so the J call may be wrong. Germline values: CDR1 SGHTA, CDR2 FQGTGA. The CDR3 has 13 residues. CDR3 sequence (DNA): TGTGCCAGCAGCTTAACAAACGGCTACGAGCAGTACTTC. Translation gives CASSLTNGYEQYF.

The chain combines TRBV4-3 with TRBJ2-1; D gene ambiguous. The CDR3 extends over 15 amino acids. V was cut by 4 bases and J by 1 base, with 11 bases left in between. Germline loops: CDR1 LGHNA, CDR2 YSLEER. As DNA, the CDR3 is TGCGCCAGCAGCCGGGCGCTGGGGTCCTACAATGAGCAGTTCTTC. Translated: CASSRALGSYNEQFF.

This sequence joins TRBV28 and TRBJ1-4; a weak D match, TRBD1 (5 bases). CDR1 is MDHEN and CDR2 is SYDVKM in the germline V gene. The CDR3 has 11 amino acids. Trimming left V 10 bases short and J 8 bases short, with 11 bases between. The CDR3 nucleotides read TGTGCCACCGATCAGGGCGAAAAACTGTTTTTT. This sequence encodes CATDQGEKLFF.

This clonotype has more than one count but fewer than ten. This sequence joins TRBV20-1 and TRBJ2-5; 9 bases fit TRBD2. V trimming: 6 bases; J trimming: 4 bases; junction bases outside the gene matches: 9. Germline assignment: CDR1 DFQATT and CDR2 SNEGSKA (reference sequence). The CDR3 covers 14 residues. CDR3 in amino acids: CSALTSGDRETQYF. The CDR3 DNA reads as TGCAGTGCCTTGACTAGCGGAGACAGAGAGACCCAGTACTTC.

This clonotype was observed a handful of times. The chain has TRBV28 and TRBJ2-5, with D perhaps being TRBD1 or TRBD2 (5 bases each). The germline CDR1 and CDR2 sequences are MDHEN and SYDVKM. This CDR3 has 15 residues. V lost 6 bases to trimming and J lost 4 bases, with 18 bases between them. This CDR3 reads CASRVRGDLGETQYF. CDR3 sequence (DNA): TGTGCCAGCAGGGTTCGAGGGGACCTAGGAGAGACCCAGTACTTC.

With respect to this clonotype: A read error is possible here, since a much larger clone lies one base away. J is TRBJ2-3 and V is TRBV7-3, with no clear D. Looked up from germline, CDR1 is SGHTA and CDR2 is FQGTGA. V was cut by 5 bases and J by 1 base, with 7 bases left in between. This CDR3 is 13 amino acids long. This chain's CDR3 is CASSTDGTDTQYF. The CDR3 DNA is TGTGCCAGCAGCACCGACGGCACAGATACGCAGTATTTT. The full variable domain, with the rest looked up from reference TRBV7-3 and TRBJ2-3, is GAGVSQTPSNKVTEKGKYVELRCDPISGHTALYWYRQSLGQGPEFLIYFQGTGAADDSGLPNDRFFAVRPEGSVSTLKIQRTERGDSAVYLCASSTDGTDTQYFGPGTRLTVL.

This clonotype was found a few times. This chain joins TRBV4-2 and TRBJ1-6; TRBD1 might be the D (6 bases). The V end was cut by 4 bases, the J end by 9 bases, with 13 bases between. This CDR3 is 14 amino acids long. Germline V gives CDR1 LGHNA, CDR2 YNFKEQ. The CDR3 coding sequence is TGTGCCAGCAGCCTACAGGGTGAGGGTTCACCCCTCCACTTT. Encoded protein: CASSLQGEGSPLHF.